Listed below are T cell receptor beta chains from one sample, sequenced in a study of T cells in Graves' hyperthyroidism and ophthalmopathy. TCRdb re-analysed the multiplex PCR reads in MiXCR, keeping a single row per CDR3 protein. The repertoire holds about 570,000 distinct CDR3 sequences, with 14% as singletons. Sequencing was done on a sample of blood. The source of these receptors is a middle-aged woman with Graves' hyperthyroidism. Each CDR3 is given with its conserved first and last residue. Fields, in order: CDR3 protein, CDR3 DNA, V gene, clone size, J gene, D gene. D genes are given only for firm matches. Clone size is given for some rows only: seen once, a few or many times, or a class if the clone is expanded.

CDR3 protein: CASKSEDTSYNEQFF
CDR3 DNA: TGTGCCAGCAAGTCCGAGGACACCTCCTACAATGAGCAGTTCTTC
V gene: TRBV7-9
clone size: many
J gene: TRBJ2-1
D gene: .

CDR3 protein: CASRATGWRAGELFF
CDR3 DNA: TGTGCCAGCAGAGCGACCGGGTGGAGGGCCGGGGAGCTGTTTTTT
V gene: TRBV6-1
clone size: .
J gene: TRBJ2-2
D gene: .

CDR3 protein: CATSTSGRGVTEAFF
CDR3 DNA: TGTGCCACCAGCACATCGGGACGGGGGGTCACTGAAGCTTTCTTT
V gene: TRBV15
clone size: .
J gene: TRBJ1-1
D gene: .

CDR3 protein: CASSPGGSATEAFF
CDR3 DNA: TGTGCCAGCAGCCCAGGGGGCTCGGCCACTGAAGCTTTCTTT
V gene: TRBV7-3
clone size: .
J gene: TRBJ1-1
D gene: TRBD1

CDR3 protein: CASSSASGPYEQYF
CDR3 DNA: TGCGCCAGCAGCTCCGCTAGCGGTCCCTACGAGCAGTACTTC
V gene: TRBV5-1
clone size: .
J gene: TRBJ2-7
D gene: TRBD2

CDR3 protein: CASSKLAGGSPLYTDTQYF
CDR3 DNA: TGTGCCAGCAGTAAGCTAGCGGGAGGTTCCCCACTATACACAGATACGCAGTATTTT
V gene: TRBV2
clone size: many
J gene: TRBJ2-3
D gene: TRBD2

CDR3 protein: CASSLRQGITEAFF
CDR3 DNA: TGTGCCAGCAGTTTGCGTCAGGGAATCACTGAAGCTTTCTTT
V gene: TRBV28
clone size: many
J gene: TRBJ1-1
D gene: .

CDR3 protein: CAWRPQGYGETQYF
CDR3 DNA: TGTGCCTGGAGGCCACAGGGTTATGGGGAGACCCAGTACTTC
V gene: TRBV30
clone size: many
J gene: TRBJ2-5
D gene: .

CDR3 protein: CASSSGTGHTDTQYF
CDR3 DNA: TGCGCCAGCAGCTCGGGGACAGGACACACAGATACGCAGTATTTT
V gene: TRBV5-1
clone size: .
J gene: TRBJ2-3
D gene: TRBD1

CDR3 protein: CASRGTSGFHEQYF
CDR3 DNA: TGTGCCAGCAGGGGGACTAGCGGTTTTCACGAGCAGTACTTC
V gene: TRBV6-2/TRBV6-3
clone size: once
J gene: TRBJ2-7
D gene: TRBD2

CDR3 protein: CASSPDLQETQYF
CDR3 DNA: TGTGCCAGCTCACCAGACCTCCAAGAGACCCAGTACTTC
V gene: TRBV18
clone size: many
J gene: TRBJ2-5
D gene: .

CDR3 protein: CSAHGGGEQFF
CDR3 DNA: TGCAGTGCCCACGGGGGGGGTGAGCAGTTCTTC
V gene: TRBV20-1
clone size: many
J gene: TRBJ2-1
D gene: TRBD2

CDR3 protein: CASSVLQGQPQHF
CDR3 DNA: TGTGCCAGCAGCGTCCTTCAGGGGCAGCCCCAGCATTTT
V gene: TRBV11-3
clone size: many
J gene: TRBJ1-5
D gene: .

CDR3 protein: CASECGGDADTQYF
CDR3 DNA: TGTGCCAGCGAATGCGGGGGAGATGCAGATACGCAGTATTTT
V gene: TRBV27
clone size: many
J gene: TRBJ2-3
D gene: TRBD2

CDR3 protein: CASSLFGQGTYNEQFF
CDR3 DNA: TGTGCCAGCAGTTTATTTGGCCAGGGGACCTACAATGAGCAGTTCTTC
V gene: TRBV27
clone size: many
J gene: TRBJ2-1
D gene: .

CDR3 protein: CASSRDRVDHEQFF
CDR3 DNA: TGTGCCAGCAGCCGGGACAGGGTCGATCATGAGCAGTTCTTC
V gene: TRBV12-3/TRBV12-4
clone size: many
J gene: TRBJ2-1
D gene: TRBD1

CDR3 protein: CASSPLAGGLSEQFF
CDR3 DNA: TGTGCCAGCAGCCCACTAGCGGGAGGGCTTAGTGAGCAGTTCTTC
V gene: TRBV27
clone size: many
J gene: TRBJ2-1
D gene: TRBD2

CDR3 protein: CASYEASGSETQYF
CDR3 DNA: TGCGCCAGCTACGAGGCTAGCGGGAGCGAGACCCAGTACTTC
V gene: TRBV5-1
clone size: many
J gene: TRBJ2-5
D gene: TRBD2

CDR3 protein: CASSRTGATDTQYF
CDR3 DNA: TGCGCCAGCAGCCGGACGGGAGCCACAGATACGCAGTATTTT
V gene: TRBV4-1
clone size: .
J gene: TRBJ2-3
D gene: .

CDR3 protein: CASRQDALNTGELFF
CDR3 DNA: TGTGCCAGCAGGCAGGACGCACTGAACACCGGGGAGCTGTTTTTT
V gene: TRBV2
clone size: few
J gene: TRBJ2-2
D gene: .

CDR3 protein: CATSETRKAEQYF
CDR3 DNA: TGTGCCACCAGTGAGACACGGAAGGCCGAGCAGTACTTC
V gene: TRBV24-1
clone size: .
J gene: TRBJ2-7
D gene: .

CDR3 protein: CSAPPGQAQLSSYNEQFF
CDR3 DNA: TGCAGTGCTCCTCCGGGACAGGCTCAACTCAGCTCCTACAATGAGCAGTTCTTC
V gene: TRBV20-1
clone size: .
J gene: TRBJ2-1
D gene: TRBD1

CDR3 protein: CASSLTSSDQPQHF
CDR3 DNA: TGTGCCAGCAGTTTAACGAGTTCGGATCAGCCCCAGCATTTT
V gene: TRBV27
clone size: many
J gene: TRBJ1-5
D gene: .

CDR3 protein: CAISESGTKSSYNEQFF
CDR3 DNA: TGTGCCATCAGTGAGTCCGGGACAAAAAGCTCCTACAATGAGCAGTTCTTC
V gene: TRBV10-3
clone size: many
J gene: TRBJ2-1
D gene: .

CDR3 protein: CASRRDAWGNQPQHF
CDR3 DNA: TGTGCCAGCAGACGGGACGCTTGGGGCAATCAGCCCCAGCATTTT
V gene: TRBV28
clone size: many
J gene: TRBJ1-5
D gene: .

CDR3 protein: CSASFNGGNYGYTF
CDR3 DNA: TGCAGTGCTAGTTTTAACGGGGGAAACTATGGCTACACCTTC
V gene: TRBV20-1
clone size: few
J gene: TRBJ1-2
D gene: .

CDR3 protein: CASSLLTGAGELFF
CDR3 DNA: TGTGCCAGCAGCCTTTTGACAGGGGCGGGGGAGCTGTTTTTT
V gene: TRBV7-2
clone size: few
J gene: TRBJ2-2
D gene: TRBD1

CDR3 protein: CSARDRGIAEAFF
CDR3 DNA: TGCAGTGCTAGAGATAGAGGGATCGCTGAAGCTTTCTTT
V gene: TRBV20-1
clone size: many
J gene: TRBJ1-1
D gene: .

CDR3 protein: CASSPPSGGGQETQYF
CDR3 DNA: TGTGCCAGCTCACCACCGTCCGGGGGAGGGCAAGAGACCCAGTACTTC
V gene: TRBV18
clone size: many
J gene: TRBJ2-5
D gene: TRBD2

CDR3 protein: CASLDRGNTEAFF
CDR3 DNA: TGTGCCAGCTTGGACAGGGGGAACACTGAAGCTTTCTTT
V gene: TRBV5-5
clone size: many
J gene: TRBJ1-1
D gene: TRBD1

CDR3 protein: CASRGLAVNEQFF
CDR3 DNA: TGTGCCAGCAGGGGACTAGCGGTTAATGAGCAGTTCTTC
V gene: TRBV2
clone size: .
J gene: TRBJ2-1
D gene: TRBD2

CDR3 protein: CASSTSGLGEKLFF
CDR3 DNA: TGTGCCAGCAGCACCTCAGGCCTCGGCGAAAAACTGTTTTTT
V gene: TRBV11-3
clone size: many
J gene: TRBJ1-4
D gene: .

CDR3 protein: CASSLPPEGVQFF
CDR3 DNA: TGTGCCAGCAGCTTACCCCCCGAGGGGGTGCAGTTCTTC
V gene: TRBV7-3
clone size: many
J gene: TRBJ2-1
D gene: .

CDR3 protein: CASSYSMVRGKDQPQHF
CDR3 DNA: TGTGCCAGCAGTTACTCGATGGTCAGGGGGAAAGATCAGCCCCAGCATTTT
V gene: TRBV6-5
clone size: .
J gene: TRBJ1-5
D gene: TRBD1

CDR3 protein: CSVVLGSYNEQFF
CDR3 DNA: TGCAGCGTTGTCCTTGGGTCCTACAATGAGCAGTTCTTC
V gene: TRBV29-1
clone size: .
J gene: TRBJ2-1
D gene: .

CDR3 protein: CASSEAAAGPPGDIQYF
CDR3 DNA: TGTGCCAGCAGTGAGGCGGCAGCGGGACCCCCCGGGGACATTCAGTACTTC
V gene: TRBV2
clone size: few
J gene: TRBJ2-4
D gene: TRBD2

CDR3 protein: CASSLYQTGLGEQYF
CDR3 DNA: TGTGCCAGCAGTTTATACCAGACAGGGTTGGGAGAGCAGTACTTC
V gene: TRBV28
clone size: many
J gene: TRBJ2-7
D gene: TRBD1

CDR3 protein: CASSPPGFANEKLFF
CDR3 DNA: TGTGCCAGCTCCCCCCCTGGTTTTGCTAATGAAAAACTGTTTTTT
V gene: TRBV7-9
clone size: few
J gene: TRBJ1-4
D gene: .

CDR3 protein: CASSQDPGQAYEQYF
CDR3 DNA: TGTGCCAGCAGCCAAGATCCGGGACAGGCCTACGAGCAGTACTTC
V gene: TRBV3-1
clone size: many
J gene: TRBJ2-7
D gene: TRBD1

CDR3 protein: CASSPPSAGGPHNEQFF
CDR3 DNA: TGTGCCAGCAGCCCCCCGTCGGCGGGAGGGCCGCACAATGAGCAGTTCTTC
V gene: TRBV7-9
clone size: .
J gene: TRBJ2-1
D gene: TRBD2

CDR3 protein: CASSLQTGRNLNTEAFF
CDR3 DNA: TGTGCCAGCAGTCTACAGACAGGGCGAAACTTGAACACTGAAGCTTTCTTT
V gene: TRBV28
clone size: many
J gene: TRBJ1-1
D gene: TRBD1

CDR3 protein: CASSPPGQGHGYTF
CDR3 DNA: TGTGCCAGCAGTCCCCCGGGACAGGGCCATGGCTACACCTTC
V gene: TRBV28
clone size: many
J gene: TRBJ1-2
D gene: TRBD1

CDR3 protein: CASSLEDRDEQYF
CDR3 DNA: TGCGCCAGCAGCTTGGAAGACAGGGACGAGCAGTACTTC
V gene: TRBV5-1
clone size: .
J gene: TRBJ2-7
D gene: TRBD1